Following are 5 T cell receptor beta chains from one sample sequenced in a study of vaccination and CD4 T cells after COVID-19. These receptors lack a known antigen. Treatment in this sample: 10-day PBMC culture with coronavirus spike peptide pools or control peptides (ViraFEST assay). The Oncomine TCR Beta short-read assay was applied to DNA of cultured CD4+ T cells. TCRdb re-called the PCR reads with MiXCR, one entry per CDR3 protein. This table holds roughly 24,000 distinct CDR3 sequences, around 66% found once. The specimen sequenced was CD4+ T cells from blood, cultured in vitro. Receptors originate from a human donor who had recovered from COVID-19.

The gene calls are TRBV7-9 and TRBJ1-5, with a possible D match to TRBD1 (6 bases). The CDR3 contains 15 residues. Deletions cut 1 base from V and 7 bases from J, with 14 bases between. The germline CDR1 and CDR2 sequences are SEHNR and FQNEAQ (reference sequence). The CDR3, as DNA: TGTGCCAGCAGCTTAGGTAGGGGGGCAGGCCAGCCCCAGCATTTT. Translated, it gives CASSLGRGAGQPQHF.

The chain employs TRBV7-9 and TRBJ1-2; perhaps TRBD1 as D (5 bases). The germline gives CDR1 SEHNR, CDR2 FQNEAQ (reference sequence). This CDR3 spans 12 amino acids. V was trimmed by 4 bases and J by 4 bases, leaving 7 bases between them. As DNA, the CDR3 is TGTGCCAGCAGCTACGACAGCTATGGCTACACCTTC. Residues: CASSYDSYGYTF.

V gene TRBV7-2 combines with J gene TRBJ2-3; D is undetermined. The CDR3 length is 12 residues. The germline gives CDR1 SGHTA, CDR2 FQGNSA. V was pared by 3 bases and J by 2 bases, with 3 bases between. CDR3 nucleotide sequence: TGTGCCAGCAGCTTCTACACAGATACGCAGTATTTT. It specifies CASSFYTDTQYF.

This clonotype came up once. The chain uses TRBV19 and TRBJ1-6; D is uncertain. Germline CDR1 is LNHDA and CDR2 is SQIVND (reference sequence). The V gene lost 6 bases and the J gene lost 0 bases, with 6 bases spanning the gap. The CDR3 has 14 residues. CDR3 sequence reads: CASSPSSYNSPLHF. CDR3 DNA: TGTGCCAGTAGCCCCAGCTCCTATAATTCACCCCTCCACTTT.

The rearrangement uses TRBV7-2 and TRBJ2-1; a possible D gene is TRBD2 (7 bases). This CDR3 contains 17 residues. V was cut by 5 bases and J by 4 bases, with 21 bases left in between. CDR1 and CDR2 from the germline V gene are SGHTA and FQGNSA. The CDR3: CASSPEGGPGPYNEQFF. The CDR3 nucleotides are TGTGCCAGCAGCCCCGAGGGGGGGCCCGGGCCTTACAATGAGCAGTTCTTC.